One and the same sample provided the 18 T cell receptor beta chains below, sequenced in a study of shared clonotypes between healthy human individuals. Assay used: immunoSEQ multiplex PCR; TCRdb lists only in-frame clones, some missing. The sample comprises millions of clones, roughly 92% of which are singletons, and over 0.12% rests with the top ten. Sequencing was carried out using naive CD4+ T cells sorted from blood. Indicated subset: CD45RA+ positively selected. These TCRs come from a man younger than 35 in good health.

The chain couples TRBV19 to TRBJ1-5, with TRBD1 identical over 8 bases. Germline CDR1 reads LNHDA; CDR2 reads SQIVND (reference sequence). The CDR3 length is 14 residues. J was trimmed by 2 bases and V by 6 bases; bases with no gene match: 3. The CDR3 sequence is CASSQGAGNQPQHF. Written as DNA, the CDR3 is TGTGCCAGTAGCCAGGGGGCTGGCAATCAGCCCCAGCATTTT.

The chain is built from TRBV28 and TRBJ2-5; a possible D gene is TRBD2 (6 bases). CDR3 length: 15 amino acids. Germline loops: CDR1 MDHEN, CDR2 SYDVKM. Trimming shortened V by 5 bases and J by 5 bases, and 18 bases separated the two germline ends. This chain's CDR3 is CASSAGSRAGETQYF. For the CDR3, the DNA is TGTGCCAGCAGTGCCGGGAGTAGGGCTGGCGAGACCCAGTACTTC.

The V gene is TRBV6-5, the J gene TRBJ1-5; perhaps TRBD1 as D (5 bases). Germline CDR1 and CDR2: MNHEY and SVGAGI. The CDR3 runs 12 residues. V gave up 0 bases and J gave up 9 bases, with 6 bases separating them. The CDR3 sequence is CASSYSGGPQHF. The DNA of the CDR3 is TGTGCCAGCAGTTACTCGGGGGGGCCCCAGCATTTT.

J is TRBJ2-2 and V is TRBV4-1, with 8 nucleotides matching TRBD1. Trimming removed 3 bases from V and 1 base from J; junction bases left unmatched: 4. The CDR3 length is 16 residues. Germline V gene data show CDR1 as MGHRA and CDR2 as YSYEKL. The CDR3 reads CASSQQGARNTGELFF. CDR3 in DNA: TGCGCCAGCAGCCAGCAGGGGGCTCGGAACACCGGGGAGCTGTTTTTT.

The chain couples TRBV28 to TRBJ2-3; D is undetermined. V was clipped by 6 bases and J by 6 bases, with 16 bases between them. The CDR3 extends over 14 amino acids. The germline V gene encodes CDR1 MDHEN and CDR2 SYDVKM. CDR3 DNA sequence: TGTGCCAGCAGGATTGGGTCTCTAGGGGATACGCAGTATTTT. This encodes CASRIGSLGDTQYF.

The genes are TRBV19 and TRBJ1-5; possibly TRBD1 for D (5 bases). Germline CDR1 is LNHDA and CDR2 is SQIVND (reference sequence). The V end was cut by 10 bases, the J end by 1 base, with 17 bases between. CDR3 length: 15 residues. The CDR3 DNA reads TGTGCCACCAGGGTGGGGCCCTTGAGCAATCAGCCCCAGCATTTT. Its protein is CATRVGPLSNQPQHF.

J is TRBJ1-4 and V is TRBV7-2; 7 bases are shared with TRBD1. The CDR3 has 15 residues. Looked up from germline, CDR1 is SGHTA and CDR2 is FQGNSA. Unmatched junction bases numbered 6, after V lost 3 bases and J lost 5 bases. CDR3 in amino acids: CASSFVGQNNEKLFF. CDR3 DNA: TGTGCCAGCAGCTTCGTGGGACAGAACAATGAAAAACTGTTTTTT.

This sequence joins TRBV6-4 and TRBJ1-4; D gene uncertain. Germline V lookup: CDR1 MRHNA, CDR2 SNTAGT. Deletions cut 6 bases from V and 6 bases from J, with 17 bases between. The CDR3 has 15 amino acids. CDR3 amino acids: CASRPSATVDEKLFF. As DNA, the CDR3 is TGTGCCAGCAGGCCATCGGCGACGGTTGATGAAAAACTGTTTTTT.

The gene calls are TRBV19 and TRBJ1-2; maybe TRBD1 (5 bases). Trimming stripped 7 bases from V and 8 bases from J, with 14 bases between. Per the germline V gene, CDR1 is LNHDA and CDR2 is SQIVND (reference sequence). The CDR3 covers 12 residues. The CDR3 loop reads CASTQMGVGYTF. The CDR3, as DNA: TGTGCCAGTACCCAAATGGGGGTCGGCTACACCTTC.

The V gene is TRBV18, the J gene TRBJ1-1; D is unresolved. The CDR3 contains 14 residues. The germline CDR1 and CDR2 sequences are KGHSH and LQKENI. V shed 2 bases and J shed 0 bases, with 7 bases lying between them. CDR3 DNA sequence: TGTGCCAGCTCACCATACCAAATGAACACTGAAGCTTTCTTT. As protein: CASSPYQMNTEAFF.

The V and J genes are TRBV5-1 and TRBJ2-3, with 10 bases lining up with TRBD2. This CDR3 region has 14 residues. Losses at the gene ends were 8 bases for V and 2 bases for J; bases not matched to a gene: 5. CDR1 and CDR2 from the germline V gene are SGHRS and YFSETQ. In DNA, the CDR3 is TGCGCCAGTACTAGCGGGATCCTCACAGATACGCAGTATTTT. It codes for CASTSGILTDTQYF.

V is TRBV9 and J is TRBJ1-1; D call uncertain. This CDR3 spans 13 amino acids. The germline V gene encodes CDR1 SGDLS and CDR2 YYNGEE. Trimming pared 1 base from V and 0 bases from J, leaving 4 bases between. The CDR3 DNA reads as TGTGCCAGCAGCGTACACTTGAACACTGAAGCTTTCTTT. Encoded protein: CASSVHLNTEAFF.

The rearrangement links TRBV28 to TRBJ1-6, with D unclear. Between the trimmed V and J ends, which lost 2 bases and 4 bases, there was a span of 9 bases. CDR3 length equals 15 residues. CDR1 is MDHEN and CDR2 is SYDVKM in the germline V gene. The CDR3 nucleotides read TGTGCCAGCAGTTTAGCAGACGGTTATAATTCACCCCTCCACTTT. Translation: CASSLADGYNSPLHF.

The gene calls are TRBV5-1 and TRBJ2-1; 14 nucleotides line up with TRBD2. CDR1 and CDR2 from the germline V gene are SGHRS and YFSETQ. V shed 5 bases, J shed 9 bases, and the junction held 10 bases outside the gene matches. The CDR3 extends over 16 amino acids. The CDR3 here is CASSILTSGGVSEQFF. Written as DNA, the CDR3 is TGCGCCAGCAGTATTTTGACTAGCGGGGGGGTGAGTGAGCAGTTCTTC.

The V call is TRBV5-5, the J call TRBJ2-5; D ambiguous. V dropped 2 bases and J dropped 1 base, with 6 bases sitting between them. The CDR3 is 13 amino acids. Germline V gene lookup returns CDR1 SGHKS and CDR2 YYEKEE (reference sequence). In DNA, the CDR3 is TGTGCCAGCAGCTTCATAAGCCAAGAGACCCAGTACTTC. Translating it yields CASSFISQETQYF.

The chain couples TRBV27 to TRBJ2-7; TRBD1 agrees at 7 bases. V was pared by 6 bases and J by 1 base, with 6 bases of the junction left unmatched. Looked up from germline, CDR1 is MNHEY and CDR2 is SMNVEV (reference sequence). CDR3 length: 14 residues. The CDR3 DNA sequence: TGTGCCAGCAGCCGTGGACAGGCATCCTACGAGCAGTACTTC. Translating gives CASSRGQASYEQYF.

Concerning this clone: The same CDR3 is also encoded by other DNA sequences in this sample. The gene calls are TRBV5-1 and TRBJ1-2; the D gene is possibly TRBD1 (5 bases). The CDR3 is made up of 14 amino acids. The germline CDR1 and CDR2 sequences are SGHRS and YFSETQ. With 0 bases removed from V and 1 base from J, the gap between germline ends came to 7 bases. The CDR3 region is CASSLGDGNYGYTF. The DNA of the CDR3 is TGCGCCAGCAGCTTGGGGGACGGTAACTATGGCTACACCTTC.

The chain links TRBV11-3 to TRBJ2-2; 7 bases fit TRBD1. V gave up 5 bases and J gave up 5 bases; unmatched junction bases: 8. The CDR3 covers 15 residues. CDR1 and CDR2 (germline): SGHNT, YENEEA. The CDR3 nucleotides read TGTGCCAGCAGCACCAGGGACAGACCTACCGGGGAGCTGTTTTTT. Its translation is CASSTRDRPTGELFF.